Given below is one TCR beta chain in context. The antigen is not known. Bulk and single-cell libraries used iRepertoire multiplex PCR with TCR subtype-specific primers. Using the multiplex PCR reads, TCRdb records one entry per CDR3 protein without DNA. With roughly 7,100 distinct CDR3 sequences in the sample, the ten largest clones hold approximately 31%. This entry belongs to a study of T cells in severe cutaneous drug reactions. Looking at the study overall: Collected from acute- or recovery-stage patients: blister fluids/cells and PBMC.

The donors had carbamazepine-induced Stevens-Johnson syndrome or toxic epidermal necrolysis. The CDR3 contains 15 residues. Germline CDR1 is LNHNV and CDR2 is YYDKDF (reference sequence). Whole-study findings and limits: All seven CBZ-SJS/TEN blister samples shared a public TCRbeta CDR3 at mean approximately 13%.

The clonotype comes from a human donor with toxic epidermal necrolysis, a severe cutaneous drug reaction. This chain joins TRBV15 and TRBJ1-4; absent DNA, TCRdb's TRBD1 call cannot be checked. Sequencing was performed on cells from a skin blister. CDR3 residues: CATSGHRGMFEKLFF.